This T cell receptor (beta chain) was recovered during a study of T cell responses to AZD1222 COVID-19 vaccine. Notes on the study in general: There were repertoire samples only from the period after the peak T cell response. Donors were largely white British and mainly female; clonal diversity was possibly underestimated. Reports say nearly half of spike-specific TCRs go after unmutated variant regions. Spike-specific TCR breadth and depth went up after people got two AZD1222 doses.

Between the trimmed V and J ends, which lost 0 bases and 5 bases, there was a span of 11 bases. The CDR3 consists of 14 residues. Per the germline V gene, CDR1 is SGDLS and CDR2 is YYNGEE. On this clone itself: Its matching antigen is unknown.

Measured with immunoSEQ multiplex PCR; TCRdb has only the in-frame clones, and not every one. The sample holds 140,000 to 150,000 clones, more than 75% seen once. This receptor was identified in an adult who received the AZD1222 COVID-19 vaccine. V is TRBV9 and J is TRBJ2-5; D tentatively reads TRBD1 or TRBD2 (5 bases each). The sample consisted of peripheral blood, taken 28 days after the second AZD1222 dose. The CDR3 bases are TGTGCCAGCAGCGTAGAGTCGGGGCGCGAGACCCAGTACTTC. It is translated as CASSVESGRETQYF.